Listed below are T cell receptor beta chains from one sample, sequenced in a study of Ad26.COV2.S vaccination and SARS-CoV-2 variants. Produced via immunoSEQ multiplex PCR; TCRdb's table is partial and in-frame only. The sample records around 340,000 clones, 80% to 90% being singletons. Sample: peripheral blood, taken in a trial of Ad26.COV2.S vaccine versus placebo. The receptors were gathered from a person aged 18 to 65 who received the Ad26.COV2.S COVID-19 vaccine or a placebo. CDR3s include the opening cysteine and the closing phenylalanine or tryptophan. Fields, in order: clone size, J gene, D gene, V gene, CDR3 length, CDR3 protein, CDR3 DNA. The D gene is left open where the match is weak. The listing skips clone size in some rows; elsewhere it reads once, few, many or a size class.

NA TRBJ2-1 NA TRBV12-3/TRBV12-4 11 CASSLQMEQFF TGTGCCAGCAGTCTTCAGATGGAGCAGTTCTTC
NA TRBJ2-4 NA TRBV5-1 13 CASSRLPSDIQYF TGCGCCAGCAGCAGACTCCCAAGCGACATTCAGTACTTC
NA TRBJ2-2 NA TRBV5-5 16 CASSLTSRANTGELFF TGTGCCAGCAGCCTAACCAGCCGAGCTAACACCGGGGAGCTGTTTTTT
few TRBJ1-2 TRBD1 TRBV11-2 16 CASSHPDRGVTYGYTF TGTGCCAGCAGCCACCCGGACAGGGGAGTTACCTATGGCTACACCTTC
NA TRBJ2-3 TRBD1 TRBV3-1/TRBV3-2 16 CASSPRQGPTTDTQYF TGTGCCAGCAGCCCGCGACAGGGGCCCACGACAGATACGCAGTATTTT
NA TRBJ1-4 NA TRBV28 16 CASSFPDSSVNEKLFF TGTGCCAGCAGTTTCCCGGACAGTTCCGTCAATGAAAAACTGTTTTTT
once TRBJ2-1 NA TRBV4-3 17 CASSQDVWVEIYNEQFF TGCGCCAGCAGCCAAGATGTGTGGGTCGAAATCTACAATGAGCAGTTCTTC
once TRBJ2-7 NA TRBV5-1 13 CASSLELSYEQYF TGCGCCAGCAGCTTGGAACTTTCTTACGAGCAGTACTTC
NA TRBJ2-7 NA TRBV28 13 CASSQGNSYEQYF TGTGCCAGCAGTCAAGGGAACTCCTACGAGCAGTACTTC
few TRBJ1-3 NA TRBV2 12 CAIKGGGNTIYF TGTGCCATCAAGGGGGGTGGAAACACCATATATTTT
NA TRBJ2-1 TRBD2 TRBV11-2 14 CASSPGLAYNEQFF TGTGCCAGCAGCCCGGGACTAGCTTACAATGAGCAGTTCTTC
NA TRBJ2-5 NA TRBV5-8 12 CASSLVMETQYF TGTGCCAGCAGCTTGGTTATGGAGACCCAGTACTTC
few TRBJ1-4 NA TRBV7-9 16 CASSLVLPLRGEKLFF TGTGCCAGCAGCTTAGTTCTCCCGCTGCGGGGTGAAAAACTGTTTTTT
NA TRBJ2-3 NA TRBV24-1 16 CATSGGLGLNGDTQYF TGTGCCACCAGTGGGGGGCTGGGCTTAAATGGGGATACGCAGTATTTT
NA TRBJ1-1 NA TRBV18 15 CASSPNVQGRTEAFF TGTGCCAGCTCACCAAACGTACAGGGAAGAACTGAAGCTTTCTTT
NA TRBJ1-2 TRBD1 TRBV10-3 17 CAISQMGAGQGDYGYTF TGTGCCATCAGTCAAATGGGGGCTGGACAGGGGGACTATGGCTACACCTTC
few TRBJ2-7 TRBD1 TRBV4-3 15 CASSETTGGSYEQYF TGCGCCAGCAGCGAGACGACAGGGGGGTCCTACGAGCAGTACTTC
NA TRBJ1-1 NA TRBV3-1/TRBV3-2 18 CASSHPSSGQMMNTEAFF TGTGCCAGCAGCCACCCTTCCTCGGGCCAGATGATGAACACTGAAGCTTTCTTT
NA TRBJ1-1 NA TRBV9 14 CASSIGQLNTEAFF TGTGCCAGCAGCATAGGACAGTTAAACACTGAAGCTTTCTTT
NA TRBJ2-7 TRBD2 TRBV6-5 14 CASKRTSGTREQYF TGTGCCAGCAAAAGGACTAGCGGGACCCGCGAGCAGTACTTC
NA TRBJ2-7 TRBD1 TRBV7-8 15 CASRDRRGPSYEQYF TGTGCCAGCAGAGACCGCAGGGGGCCCTCCTACGAGCAGTACTTC
NA TRBJ2-7 TRBD2 TRBV3-1/TRBV3-2 14 CASTRSGRANEQYF TGTGCCAGCACCCGAAGCGGGAGGGCGAACGAGCAGTACTTC
NA TRBJ1-5 TRBD1 TRBV20-1 17 CSASPVRGIVSNQPQHF TGCAGTGCTAGTCCAGTCAGGGGGATCGTGAGCAATCAGCCCCAGCATTTT
once TRBJ2-2 NA TRBV6-2/TRBV6-3 14 CASSLSANTGELFF TGTGCCAGCAGTCTCTCCGCGAACACCGGGGAGCTGTTTTTT
NA TRBJ2-2 NA TRBV19 15 CASSIMPSNTGELFF TGTGCCAGTAGTATAATGCCCTCGAACACCGGGGAGCTGTTTTTT
NA TRBJ1-2 TRBD1 TRBV18 17 CASSPPLGGQGFYGYTF TGTGCCAGCTCACCACCTCTCGGGGGACAGGGGTTCTATGGCTACACCTTC